This is a list of T cell receptor beta chains from one sample in a study of cytomegalovirus exposure and HLA in healthy donors. The table came from immunoSEQ multiplex PCR; TCRdb's copy has only in-frame clones and leaves some out. The table records over 200,000 clones, roughly 91% of them present only once. Material: PBMCs. The receptors come from a woman between 18 and 29 years old in good health and CMV-seronegative. Each CDR3 is given with its conserved first and last residue. The D gene is left open where the match is weak. Part of the rows lack a size; the others show once, few, many or a class for expanded clones.

d_call	clone_size	cdr3_length	v_call	j_call	cdr3_nt	cdr3_aa
-	-	14	TRBV5-1	TRBJ1-4	TGCGCCAGCGCCACAGACCCAACTAATGAAAAACTGTTTTTT	CASATDPTNEKLFF
TRBD1	-	14	TRBV5-4	TRBJ2-7	TGTGCCAGCAGCTTGCCCCAGGGGGCCCACGAGCAGTACTTC	CASSLPQGAHEQYF
TRBD1	-	16	TRBV4-2	TRBJ1-4	TGTGCCAGCAGCCAAGGGACAGGGGGGTATGGTGAAAAACTGTTTTTT	CASSQGTGGYGEKLFF
-	-	15	TRBV6-4	TRBJ1-2	TGTGCCAGCAGTGTCGAGGGAGGGGCTAACTATGGCTACACCTTC	CASSVEGGANYGYTF
-	-	15	TRBV4-1	TRBJ2-7	TGCGCCAGCAGCCAAGACGGGGGGCTCTCCTACGAGCAGTACTTC	CASSQDGGLSYEQYF
-	-	14	TRBV7-2	TRBJ2-7	TGTGCCAGCAGCTTATTGCTAGGAACCTACGAGCAGTACTTC	CASSLLLGTYEQYF
TRBD1	-	14	TRBV9	TRBJ2-7	TGTGCCAGCAGCCAAGCAACAGGGGTGGAAGAGCAGTACTTC	CASSQATGVEEQYF
-	-	20	TRBV5-3	TRBJ1-3	TGTGCCAGAAGCTTGAGCGATGGATTGAGACCGGGGAGCTCTGGAAACACCATATATTTT	CARSLSDGLRPGSSGNTIYF
-	-	15	TRBV2	TRBJ2-2	TGTGCCAGCAGATCGGGACAAAGTTGGACCGGGGAGCTGTTTTTT	CASRSGQSWTGELFF
-	-	15	TRBV6-5	TRBJ1-2	TGTGCCAGCAGTTACGGCGGGGGCGGTTTCTATGGCTACACCTTC	CASSYGGGGFYGYTF
TRBD2	-	16	TRBV14	TRBJ2-5	TGTGCCAGCAGCCAACGGACTAGCGGGGAACAAGAGACCCAGTACTTC	CASSQRTSGEQETQYF
TRBD2	-	19	TRBV19	TRBJ2-7	TGTGCCAGATCCCTACTAGCGGCGGGAGGGCCTCGTGGCGGCTACGAGCAGTACTTC	CARSLLAAGGPRGGYEQYF
-	once	15	TRBV25-1	TRBJ2-3	TGTGCCAGCAGTGAAAACGTTGGTCCAGCAGATACGCAGTATTTT	CASSENVGPADTQYF
-	-	15	TRBV7-8	TRBJ1-2	TGTGCCAGCAGCTTAGAGGGGCGGGGGGTACGGGGCTACACCTTC	CASSLEGRGVRGYTF
-	once	16	TRBV9	TRBJ2-7	TGTGCCAGCAGCGCCGGGCAATGGACACCAGCCTACGAGCAGTACTTC	CASSAGQWTPAYEQYF
TRBD2	-	16	TRBV18	TRBJ2-1	TGTGCCAGCTCCCCGGGGCTAGCGGGAATGAACAATGAGCAGTTCTTC	CASSPGLAGMNNEQFF
-	-	15	TRBV7-9	TRBJ1-5	TGTGCCAGCAGCTCAAAACAGGGAGGCAATCAGCCCCAGCATTTT	CASSSKQGGNQPQHF
TRBD1	-	15	TRBV7-2	TRBJ1-2	TGTGCCAGCAGCTTAGTCTCGGACAGGGGTCATGGCTACACCTTC	CASSLVSDRGHGYTF
TRBD2	-	16	TRBV11-2	TRBJ2-5	TGTGCCAGCAGACAGCCGGGGGAGGGATTAGGGGAGACCCAGTACTTC	CASRQPGEGLGETQYF
TRBD1	once	18	TRBV27	TRBJ1-2	TGTGCCAGCAGTTTATCGGGAGACAGGGGGCCCAAATACTATGGCTACACCTTC	CASSLSGDRGPKYYGYTF
-	-	13	TRBV11-2	TRBJ1-3	TGTGCCAGCAGACTCGGCTCTGGAAACACCATATATTTT	CASRLGSGNTIYF
TRBD2	-	20	TRBV4-3	TRBJ2-1	TGCGCCAGCAGCCAAGATACAGTGGTGACTAGCGGGGTCTCCTACAATGAGCAGTTCTTC	CASSQDTVVTSGVSYNEQFF
TRBD2	-	15	TRBV14	TRBJ2-7	TGTGCCAGCAGCCAAGCGGGACTAGCGGCCTGGGAGCAGTACTTC	CASSQAGLAAWEQYF
-	-	14	TRBV9	TRBJ1-6	TGTGCCAGCAGCGTTACAGGGTCACTTTCACCCCTCCACTTT	CASSVTGSLSPLHF
TRBD1	-	15	TRBV6-5	TRBJ1-4	TGTGCCAGCAGTTACTCCCAGGGGGCCGGTGAAAAACTGTTTTTT	CASSYSQGAGEKLFF
-	-	13	TRBV27	TRBJ1-2	TGTGCCAGCAGTTTATCCGGGTCTCTGGGCTACACCTTC	CASSLSGSLGYTF
TRBD1	-	15	TRBV4-1	TRBJ2-7	TGCGCCAGCAGCGGACCGGGACAGGCTCTCTCCGAGCAGTACTTC	CASSGPGQALSEQYF
-	-	16	TRBV9	TRBJ1-6	TGTGCCAGCAGCGTTGGGCAGGGCAGATATAATTCACCCCTCCACTTT	CASSVGQGRYNSPLHF
TRBD1	-	13	TRBV2	TRBJ2-7	TGTGCCAGCAGTAGCGGACAGGGCTACGAGCAGTACTTC	CASSSGQGYEQYF
-	-	17	TRBV5-6	TRBJ1-4	TGTGCCAGCAGCTGGCAAGGGGTAGACCCAACTAATGAAAAACTGTTTTTT	CASSWQGVDPTNEKLFF
-	-	14	TRBV6-5	TRBJ1-3	TGTGCCAGCAAACTAAGTGGTTACGGAAACACCATATATTTT	CASKLSGYGNTIYF
-	-	16	TRBV7-2	TRBJ1-2	TGTGCCAGCAGCTTAGCGCCTAACAGAGCTAACTATGGCTACACCTTC	CASSLAPNRANYGYTF
-	-	14	TRBV30	TRBJ2-2	TGTGCCTGGAGTGTACTGCGGGTCACCGGGGAGCTGTTTTTT	CAWSVLRVTGELFF
TRBD1	-	13	TRBV2	TRBJ2-3	TGTGCCAGCAGGACAGGGGAAGGAGATACGCAGTATTTT	CASRTGEGDTQYF
TRBD2	-	16	TRBV4-1	TRBJ2-2	TGCGCCAGCAGCCAGGGCTGGGGGGGAGACACCGGGGAGCTGTTTTTT	CASSQGWGGDTGELFF
TRBD1	-	14	TRBV19	TRBJ2-2	TGTGCCAGTAGTTGGACAGGGGGCACCGGGGAGCTGTTTTTT	CASSWTGGTGELFF
-	few	12	TRBV6-6	TRBJ1-2	TGTGCCAGCGATGGGGGCATCTATGGCTACACCTTC	CASDGGIYGYTF
TRBD2	once	15	TRBV7-3	TRBJ2-7	TGTGCCAGCAGCCCCGGACTAGCGGGAGTCTACGAGCAGTACTTC	CASSPGLAGVYEQYF
-	-	18	TRBV15	TRBJ1-5	TGTGCCACCAGCAGAGATACGGTTTGGATAGGGGGCAATCAGCCCCAGCATTTT	CATSRDTVWIGGNQPQHF
TRBD1	few	14	TRBV5-1	TRBJ2-7	TGCGCCAGCAGCCCTGGGACAGACCCCGCCGAGCAGTACTTC	CASSPGTDPAEQYF
-	-	14	TRBV29-1	TRBJ2-1	TGCAGCGTGGTACAGGGCCCTTCCTACAATGAGCAGTTCTTC	CSVVQGPSYNEQFF
-	-	14	TRBV5-8	TRBJ2-1	TGTGCCAGCAGCTTGGGGCTAGCATTGGGTGAGCAGTTCTTC	CASSLGLALGEQFF
-	-	16	TRBV21-1	TRBJ1-1	TGTGCCAGCACCCCACCCCAGGGAACGGGGAACACTGAAGCTTTCTTT	CASTPPQGTGNTEAFF
TRBD1	-	16	TRBV7-2	TRBJ2-7	TGTGCCAGCAGCTTAGATTGGGACAGGACGCCCTACGAGCAGTACTTC	CASSLDWDRTPYEQYF
-	-	15	TRBV6-4	TRBJ2-3	TGTGCCAGCAGAAAGGACGGGAAGGTGGCAGATACGCAGTATTTT	CASRKDGKVADTQYF
-	once	16	TRBV21-1	TRBJ2-7	TGTGCCAGCAGCACGGGGGGTACCAATGTTACCTACGAGCAGTACTTC	CASSTGGTNVTYEQYF
-	-	16	TRBV19	TRBJ2-2	TGTGCCAGTAGTATAGATCCGCGACTGAGGGCCGGGGAGCTGTTTTTT	CASSIDPRLRAGELFF
-	-	13	TRBV4-3	TRBJ2-1	TGCGCCAGCAGCCGACTAACTAGCAATGAGCAGTTCTTC	CASSRLTSNEQFF
TRBD1	-	14	TRBV5-1	TRBJ2-1	TGCGCCAGCAGCTTGGGACAGGGTCTCGGTGAGCAGTTCTTC	CASSLGQGLGEQFF
-	-	13	TRBV19	TRBJ2-7	TGTGCCAGTATCGGCGAGGGTTGGGACGAGCAGTACTTC	CASIGEGWDEQYF
-	-	13	TRBV6-4	TRBJ1-6	TGTGCCAGCAGAACAGGGTATAATTCACCCCTCCACTTT	CASRTGYNSPLHF
TRBD2	-	15	TRBV7-6	TRBJ2-1	TGTGCCAGCAGACAACTAGCGGGGTCAAAGTTTGAGCAGTTCTTC	CASRQLAGSKFEQFF
TRBD1	-	14	TRBV10-3	TRBJ1-2	TGTGCCATCAGTGGTAAGGGGGCAAGCTATGGCTACACCTTC	CAISGKGASYGYTF
-	-	12	TRBV6-5	TRBJ1-2	TGTGCCAGCAGTGCCGGGGGCTATGGCTACACCTTC	CASSAGGYGYTF
TRBD2	-	18	TRBV9	TRBJ2-1	TGTGCCAGCAGCGGAGGACTAGCGGGAGGGCCCTCCTACAATGAGCAGTTCTTC	CASSGGLAGGPSYNEQFF